This TCR beta chain was obtained from a study of blood T cell repertoires in COVID-19. Original data processing: Reference gene primer amplification gave nucleated cell count estimates. Profiled with immunoSEQ multiplex PCR; TCRdb holds only in-frame clones, not every one. D and trimming were read from the DNA, whereas the V and J calls and clone size are those reported in that table. The sample carries 200,000 to 250,000 clones, about 79% recorded once. V lost 6 bases and J lost 6; bases outside the gene matches: 12. The CDR3 length is 17 residues. Germline V gene sequence: CDR1 KGHDR, CDR2 SFDVKD. The sample was peripheral blood. This clonotype originated in a man older than 75 with acute or convalescent COVID-19. The V call is TRBV24-1, the J call TRBJ2-1; 11 bases map to TRBD1. In DNA form, the CDR3 reads TGTGCCACCAGTCAAGGGGGGCTCGGGACAGGGGGCAATGAGCAGTTCTTC. It is translated as CATSQGGLGTGGNEQFF.